This T cell receptor beta chain was identified during a study of T cell responses to AZD1222 COVID-19 vaccine. Whole-study findings and limits: Once two AZD1222 doses were given, Spike-specific TCR breadth and depth went up. Only after the peak T cell response were repertoires sampled. Females made up more of the donors, who were largely white British, and clonal diversity may have come out too low.

The assay was immunoSEQ multiplex PCR, and TCRdb's table has in-frame clones only and misses some. Of roughly 100,000 clones listed, 82% are singletons. CDR1 and CDR2 (germline): SGHTA, FQGTGA. Trimming cost V 5 bases and J 4 bases, with 16 bases left between them. This CDR3 is built from 15 residues. The sample holds one count of this clone. What it binds is not known. The chain uses TRBV7-3 and TRBJ2-3; D tentatively reads TRBD1 or TRBD2 (5 bases each). The clonotype comes from an adult in good health. The source was peripheral blood, collected on day 0 of AZD1222 vaccination. CDR3 sequence reads: CASSPRGLVSDTQYF. CDR3 bases: TGTGCCAGCAGCCCCCGGGGCCTCGTATCAGATACGCAGTATTTT.